In its sample, the clone carrying this T cell receptor beta chain is medium-sized. Its target is unknown. Treatment described: approximately nine-day PBMC culture with coronavirus spike peptide pools or control peptides (ViraFEST assay). It was after roughly nine days of culture that CD4+ T cells were isolated by negative selection. Scientists ran DNA taken from cultured CD4+ T cells through the Oncomine TCR Beta short-read assay for sequencing. TCRdb analysed the PCR reads with MiXCR anew, one entry per CDR3 protein. Of over 14,000 distinct CDR3 sequences in the sample, approximately 31% were seen once. V lost 0 bases, J lost 1 base, and 10 bases stayed unmatched. Germline V gives CDR1 MRHNA, CDR2 SNTAGT. The CDR3 totals 19 residues. The source of the sample is a study of vaccination and CD4 T cells after COVID-19.

The chain employs TRBV6-4 and TRBJ1-5, with 9 bases matching TRBD1. This sample comprised CD4+ T cells from blood, cultured in vitro, obtained before SARS-CoV-2 vaccination. The TCR comes from a human donor who received a COVID-19 vaccine. Here the CDR3 reads CASSDSYLRDRDSNQPQHF. The DNA of the CDR3 is TGTGCCAGCAGTGACTCATACCTCCGGGACAGGGACAGCAATCAGCCCCAGCATTTT.